This T cell receptor (beta chain) was sequenced in a study of T cell repertoires in cytomegalovirus infection. Whole-study context: HLA-B-restricted CMV epitopes that are well studied were used alongside recently identified HLA-C-restricted ones. Public TCR beta signatures were indicative of both CMV infection and a matching HLA type. Study-level results: HLA-C-restricted CMV clonotypes gave the most frequent clonotype in two of eight donors.

In TCRdb, the reads were re-called with MiXCR into one record per CDR3 protein. The sample lists 20,000 or so distinct CDR3 sequences; about 23% were seen once. About this clonotype: What it recognizes is unknown.

This TCR was sampled from a human donor in good health (CMV status not recorded). Some clones in this sample may be carry-over from other donors' samples. The material sequenced was CD8+ T cells from cultured PBMCs, taken from culture after CMV antigen stimulation.

The chain's CDR3 is CASSLGTGDEKLFF. CDR3 DNA sequence: TGTGCCAGCAGCTTAGGGACAGGGGACGAAAAACTGTTTTTT. The V call is TRBV7-9, the J call TRBJ1-4, with 9 nucleotides matching TRBD1. This CDR3 is 14 amino acids long. The V gene end was trimmed by 1 base and the J gene end by 8 bases; junction bases not matched to a gene: 2. Germline CDR1 and CDR2: SEHNR and FQNEAQ (reference sequence).